This T cell receptor (beta chain) emerged from a study of blood T cell repertoires in COVID-19. Overall study: Samples came from the United States, Italy and Spain, spanning acute and convalescent COVID-19. The analysed material was cDNA or gDNA that came from T cells, B-cell-depleted T cells, or PBMCs.

V gave up 7 bases and J gave up 3 bases, with 13 bases separating them. This CDR3 spans 14 amino acids. Germline values: CDR1 MNHEY, CDR2 SVGAGI. Original analysis: Amplification of reference gene primers provided the estimated nucleated cell counts. Measured with immunoSEQ multiplex PCR; TCRdb has only the in-frame clones, and not every one. The V and J calls and clone size are taken from that table; D and trimming were inferred from the DNA. The table includes some 120,000 clones, 70% to 90% detected once. This TCR derives from a woman between 45 and 65 years old who had recovered from COVID-19. Sequencing was carried out using peripheral blood. The V and J genes are TRBV6-5 and TRBJ1-5, with a possible D match to TRBD1 (5 bases). The CDR3 sequence: CASTRQTLNQPQHF. The CDR3 nucleotides are TGTGCCAGCACTAGACAGACTCTCAATCAGCCCCAGCATTTT.